Listed here are 11 T cell receptor beta chains from one sample, sequenced in a study of cytomegalovirus exposure and HLA in healthy donors. The PCR made use of 60 Vbeta and 13 Jbeta primers. Here immunoSEQ multiplex PCR was the method, and the copy in TCRdb shows in-frame clones only, minus some. This table has roughly 160,000 clones, less than 90% appearing once. Input material: PBMCs. These receptors originate from a man aged 30 to 45 in good health and CMV-seronegative.

This rearrangement joins TRBV29-1 to TRBJ1-5, with D hard to call. The CDR3 loop spans 13 amino acids. Trimming removed 4 bases at V and 5 bases at J, with 12 bases between. Germline V gene data show CDR1 as SQVTM and CDR2 as ANQGSEA. DNA of the CDR3: TGCAGCGTTGCGACGGGAAGTCATCAGCCCCAGCATTTT. As protein: CSVATGSHQPQHF.

V and J are TRBV4-3 and TRBJ2-1; TRBD1 matches at 7 bases. The CDR3 runs to 14 residues. With 4 bases clipped from V and 8 bases from J, the junction kept 8 bases outside the gene matches. Germline CDR1 and CDR2: LGHNA and YSLEER. The CDR3 DNA reads TGCGCCAGCAGCCTTAGGGGGCGCGGGTATGAGCAGTTCTTC. As protein: CASSLRGRGYEQFF.

This clone was seen only once. The chain employs TRBV29-1 and TRBJ1-1; D might be TRBD1 (5 bases). CDR1 and CDR2 from the germline V gene are SQVTM and ANQGSEA. Trimming removed 3 bases at V and 4 bases at J, with 12 bases between. This CDR3 region has 13 residues. CDR3 sequence: CSVDLGRGTEAFF. CDR3 coding DNA: TGCAGCGTTGACCTAGGGAGGGGCACTGAAGCTTTCTTT.

This clone was recorded a few times. The chain combines TRBV5-5 with TRBJ1-2; a possible D gene is TRBD1 (5 bases). V lost 2 bases, J lost 8 bases, and 10 bases lay in between. The CDR3 is 12 amino acids. Germline V gene data show CDR1 as SGHKS and CDR2 as YYEKEE (reference sequence). As DNA, the CDR3 is TGTGCCAGCAGCTTAGGCAGGGCGGGCTACACCTTC. Encoded protein: CASSLGRAGYTF.

J is TRBJ2-1 and V is TRBV7-8; 11 bases agree with TRBD2. The CDR3 totals 14 residues. Germline V gives CDR1 SGHVS, CDR2 FQNEAQ. J lost 6 bases, V lost 5 bases, and 3 bases had no gene match. In nucleotides, the CDR3 is TGTGCCAGCAGCGGGACTAGCGGTGTCAATGAGCAGTTCTTC. Translation gives CASSGTSGVNEQFF.

This clone was picked up a small number of times. The rearrangement joins TRBV12-5 to TRBJ2-7; the match to TRBD2 covers 8 bases. This CDR3 has 13 residues. J lost 7 bases, V lost 2 bases, and 4 bases had no gene match. The germline gives CDR1 LGHNT, CDR2 FRNRAP. The chain's CDR3 is CASGLLVAGEQYF. DNA for the CDR3: TGTGCTAGTGGTTTGTTGGTAGCGGGGGAGCAGTACTTC.

The chain joins TRBV19 to TRBJ1-5; 8 positions match TRBD1. In germline, CDR1 is LNHDA, CDR2 SQIVND (reference sequence). The CDR3 totals 15 residues. J was trimmed by 0 bases and V by 4 bases; bases with no gene match: 2. The CDR3: CASSKTGDSNQPQHF. CDR3 bases: TGTGCCAGTAGTAAGACAGGGGATAGCAATCAGCCCCAGCATTTT.

The CDR3 DNA reads as TGCGCCAGCAGTGAGAGCTACGGCGGGGGGGCTTCCAATGAGCAGTTCTTC. It yields the protein CASSESYGGGASNEQFF. The chain joins TRBV10-1 to TRBJ2-1, with TRBD2 matching over 9 bases. The J segment lost 6 bases and the V segment lost 2 bases, leaving 11 bases of the junction unmatched. Germline lookup yields CDR1 WNHNN and CDR2 SYGVQD (reference sequence). This CDR3 spans 17 amino acids.

The rearrangement links TRBV27 to TRBJ1-6; D is undetermined. CDR3 length: 14 amino acids. Germline V gene data show CDR1 as MNHEY and CDR2 as SMNVEV (reference sequence). The V end lost 2 bases, the J end lost 7 bases, and 9 bases lay between the germline ends. The CDR3 reads CASSLRERNSPLHF. DNA of the CDR3: TGTGCCAGCAGTTTACGGGAGAGGAATTCACCCCTCCACTTT.

This clone was detected a few times. The gene calls are TRBV4-1 and TRBJ1-2, with 7 bases lining up with TRBD1. The CDR3 is 15 residues long. Trimming removed 0 bases from V and 6 bases from J; junction bases left unmatched: 7. Germline CDR1 reads MGHRA; CDR2 reads YSYEKL. DNA for the CDR3: TGCGCCAGCAGCCAAGAACAGGGGCTTTCGGATGGCTACACCTTC. This translates into CASSQEQGLSDGYTF.

This clone was seen only a few times. The V gene is TRBV18, the J gene TRBJ1-1; TRBD1 might be the D (5 bases). The CDR3 has 17 residues. The ends were cut back, 2 bases at V and 11 bases at J, with 27 bases in the middle. Germline assignment: CDR1 KGHSH and CDR2 LQKENI. CDR3 loop: CASSPDAGGGVGRRAFF. CDR3 nucleotides: TGTGCCAGCTCACCAGACGCCGGGGGTGGTGTAGGTCGGCGGGCTTTCTTT.